This T cell receptor beta chain appears in the sequencing data of a study of patients and donors after allogeneic stem cell transplantation. TCRdb re-called the RT-PCR reads with MiXCR, one entry per CDR3 protein. Here the sample spans more than 150,000 distinct CDR3 sequences, 41% being singletons. Germline assignment: CDR1 MDHEN and CDR2 SYDVKM. Trimming stripped 3 bases from V and 7 bases from J, with 10 bases between. The CDR3 is 14 residues long. This clonotype turned up a few times. The chain employs TRBV28 and TRBJ1-6, with D unclear. This sequence originates from a human donor who was either an allogeneic HSCT recipient or a stem cell or donor lymphocyte infusion donor (not recorded which). It is not recorded whose cells these are; they may come from a transplant donor. The sample was blood, either unsorted or a sorted T cell fraction (not recorded which). This CDR3 is CASSLRQINSPLHF. Written as DNA, the CDR3 is TGTGCCAGCAGTTTGAGGCAGATCAATTCACCCCTCCACTTT.